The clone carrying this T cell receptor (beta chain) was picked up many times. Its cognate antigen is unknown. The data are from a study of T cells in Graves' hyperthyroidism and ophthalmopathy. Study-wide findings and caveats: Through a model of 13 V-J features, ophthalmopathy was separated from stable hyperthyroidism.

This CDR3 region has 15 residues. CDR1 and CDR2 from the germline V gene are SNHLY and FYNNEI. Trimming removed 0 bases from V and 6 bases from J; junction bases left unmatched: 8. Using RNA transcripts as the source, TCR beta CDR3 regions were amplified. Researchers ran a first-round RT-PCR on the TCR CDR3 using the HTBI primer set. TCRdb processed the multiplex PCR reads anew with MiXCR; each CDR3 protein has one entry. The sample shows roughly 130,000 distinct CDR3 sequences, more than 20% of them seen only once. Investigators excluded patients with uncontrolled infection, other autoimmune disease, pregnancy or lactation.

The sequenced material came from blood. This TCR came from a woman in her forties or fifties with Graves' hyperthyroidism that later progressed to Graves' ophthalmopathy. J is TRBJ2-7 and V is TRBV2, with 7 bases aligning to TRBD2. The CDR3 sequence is CASSEARRETGEQYF. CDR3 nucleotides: TGTGCCAGCAGTGAAGCACGGCGGGAGACTGGCGAGCAGTACTTC.